This T cell receptor (beta chain) emerged from a study of cytomegalovirus exposure and HLA in healthy donors listed by TCRdb under 2017. Background for the entire study: An earlier analysis of some 600 of the donors reported 276 Gb of sequence data and 117 million unique TCR beta sequences obtained from approximately 180 million T cells. Roughly 5 DR-DQ haplotypes were treated as single units for association and clustering because of strong linkage in the cohort. Both class I and class II loci were covered by HLA typing, at four-digit resolution. Typing coverage differed by locus: A, B, C, DRB1 and DQB1 were typed in about 629-630 donors, DQA1 in 522, DPA1 in over 600, and DPB1 in around 440. The study profiled the T cell repertoires of approximately 700 subjects by immunosequencing and related them to cytomegalovirus serostatus. To study patterns of TCR occurrence, a later analysis re-analyzed previously published TCR beta repertoires from around 670 donors and added high-resolution HLA genotyping. To predict cytomegalovirus infection status, the study brought together high-throughput TCR immunosequencing, statistical association of individual TCRs with disease status, and machine learning. Rather than using new phenotypic data, the later analysis identified candidate immune exposures from TCR beta sequences and from how often those sequences occurred across donors. On average, roughly 250,000 unique TCR beta nucleotide sequences were sequenced per donor among 350 to 400 genotyped donors of the cohort, with roughly 18% of those sequences being non-productive. The study was designed to test whether signatures of past pathogen exposure could be identified by cataloging public T cell receptors. Of the 300 to 500 genotyped donors, approximately 80% were placed in the genetic ancestry cluster associated with self-reported Caucasian donors. An earlier analysis of approximately 580 of the donors used high-throughput TCR beta sequencing to judge whether each TCR beta V gene segment behaved as functional or pseudogenic. In a later genetic analysis, genome-wide SNP genotypes for about three fifths of the roughly 670 donors were used, and that subset was treated as a discovery cohort. All discovery cohort repertoires had been generated on a single sequencing platform. A separate validation cohort of about 110 different subjects was used in addition to the 666-subject first cohort. Roughly 300 gigabases of sequencing data and around 80 million unique TCR sequences made up an early release that covered over 550 HLA-typed donors. Donor age, sex, ethnicity and CMV serostatus were compiled alongside the repertoire data.

With regard to this clone: No cognate antigen has been identified for it. No clone much larger than this one lies a single base away; base qualities are absent.

The investigation overall reported the following: A later genetic analysis reported fewer N-insertions in productive TCRs among donors in an Asian-associated ancestry cluster than the roughly 620-donor mean. In an earlier analysis of 450 to 750 of the donors, most TCR beta V segments appeared in productive rearrangements about 87% or about 30% of the time, broadly matching IMGT annotations. In this cohort, only TCR beta chains were sequenced, and detectable features were limited by the absence of alpha or paired-chain data. A further reported finding was that TCR beta sequences accurately predicted the HLA-A and HLA-B alleles for most subjects in the first cohort. The classifier was reported to diagnose cytomegalovirus status with high specificity and sensitivity in both the original and validation cohorts. A total of 150 or so TCR beta chains were listed by the study as associated with cytomegalovirus. The authors suggested that the approach could potentially be extended to other disease states and immunological phenotypes. Because HLA typing was missing for some donors at each locus, association tests included only the typed subset. In a later analysis, most CMV-associated TCR beta chains were found to appear HLA-restricted, with HLA associations seemingly driven largely by CMV exposure. A later analysis found that HLA-associated TCR beta chains were more clonally expanded and had lower generation probabilities than equally common non-associated chains. In a later analysis, several top co-occurrence clusters were reported to appear linked to parvovirus B19, influenza, CMV and Epstein-Barr virus. Most TCR sequences were observed very rarely across donors, whereas some public TCRs were present in many individuals. Assigning TCR associations to individual alleles was difficult when HLA alleles, especially DR and DQ, strongly co-occurred. At a false discovery rate of 0.05, a later analysis linked under 20,000 TCR beta sequences to specific HLA alleles. Linkage disequilibrium might explain the correlated functional status among segregating V segments, but an unknown experimental factor could not be excluded. According to a later analysis, TCR association rates differed among HLA loci, with DRB1 alleles showing the most associated TCRs and HLA-C alleles showing the fewest. Roughly uniform sequencing depth across donors was assumed in presence/absence analyses, although this assumption may not hold. A cluster of highly shared sequence variants was judged likely to represent a technical artifact of the sequencing pipeline. Some IMGT-functional V segments, including TRBV6-2 and TRBV6-3, could not be distinguished by the 87-base-pair reads and were therefore excluded. For the cohort, immune exposure information was limited to CMV serostatus. The earlier analysis of 587 of the donors excluded around 17 rarely observed V segments, including chromosome 9 orphons, because counts were too low. In vitro tests confirmed that a few of the cytomegalovirus-associated TCR beta chains recognize cytomegalovirus antigens. A later genetic analysis associated a missense DCLRE1C variant with V-gene and J-gene trimming of TCR beta chains, and an independent cohort replicated the association.

Libraries were made using the immunoSEQ multiplex PCR assay. For the multiplex PCR, a mixture combining 60 forward primers for TCR Vbeta segments and 13 reverse primers for TCR Jbeta segments was used. Amplification of the CDR3 region of rearranged TCR beta genes was performed with a multiplex PCR assay on genomic DNA. Amplified TCR beta libraries were sequenced as 87-base-pair reads on the Illumina HiSeq System. On the study's bioinformatics: A later analysis counted approximately 84 million unique TCR beta chains across the 550 to 700 repertoires, and some 11 million of these chains were shared by at least two donors. Raw reads were error-corrected and collapsed into unique sequences by a nearest-neighbor algorithm in which closely related sequences were merged to remove PCR and sequencing errors. CDR3 sequences were aligned to IMGT reference sequences to assign V, D and J gene segments. For a sequence to be retained, a match of at least six nucleotides was required to both a V gene segment and a J gene segment. A rearrangement was called productive if the CDR3 had no stop codons and remained in frame with V and J, and every other rearrangement was called non-productive. CDR3 was defined by IMGT convention, running from the second conserved V-encoded cysteine to the conserved J-encoded phenylalanine. In an earlier analysis of more than 550 of the donors, sequences lacking an unambiguous match to a single V gene segment were excluded. In an earlier analysis of 587 of the donors, V segments were called functional above 56.7% productive rearrangements and were called segregating when the between-donor standard deviation exceeded 5%. A statistical classification framework was built to diagnose cytomegalovirus status from the catalog of TCR beta chain sequences. In a later analysis, TCR nucleotide sequences were compared against IMGT/GENE-DB human TR gene sequences so that V and J genes could be assigned. In a later analysis, CDR3 sequences and most-parsimonious VDJ recombination scenarios were assigned using the TCRdist pipeline. In a later analysis, each TCR beta chain was defined by its CDR3 amino acid sequence together with its V-gene family, and reads lacking a unique V-gene family were excluded. In a later analysis, around 600 highly shared, low-generation-probability nucleotide sequences were removed to address suspected cross-contamination and a sequencing artifact. A later analysis calculated a clonal expansion index for each public chain from normalized within-repertoire ranks of inferred template counts. Generation probabilities in a later analysis came from a VDJ recombination model fitted to out-of-frame rearrangements, and those results were checked against IGoR. In a later analysis, hypergeometric tests were used to score TCR-TCR, TCR-HLA and TCR-CMV co-occurrence, with a repertoire-size bias correction applied to TCR pairs. A later analysis estimated false discovery rates by permuting HLA or CMV assignments 20 times. In a later analysis, co-occurring TCRs were grouped using DBSCAN, with TCRdist sequence similarity added in when clustering inside HLA-allele-positive subsets. Repertoires with fewer than 30,000 or more than 120,000 public chains were left out of co-occurrence clustering, as were four to six repertoires with anomalous nucleotide sharing. Imported from immuneACCESS, the table was reduced by TCRdb to in-frame sequences with V and J called. These copies leave out some clones; in studies compared against another copy, an unresolved V gene accounts for under half, and the cause of the remainder is not known. V, J and clone size were drawn from that table, and D and trimming were deduced from the DNA. For this sample the table gives some 110,000 clones, of which about 9.4% were detected only once. More than 5% of the sample goes to the ten largest clones.

Unmatched junction bases come to 10, with V trimmed by 0 bases and J by 6 bases. CDR1 SGDLS and CDR2 YYNGEE are derived from the germline V gene. Its CDR3 holds 16 amino acids, cysteine through phenylalanine. Of all the DNA, just the CDR3 is kept, 48 bases in frame from base 1. The cohort was made up of 500 to 850 healthy bone marrow donors. At the time of sampling, all cohort members were nominally healthy, though unrecorded immune exposures were likely present. The donor tested CMV seropositive and was one of the 289 seropositive cohort members. A peripheral blood sample was collected from each donor, and TCR beta sequencing was performed on peripheral blood mononuclear cells. The Qiagen DNeasy Blood Extraction Kit was used to extract genomic DNA from the blood cell samples.

The sequencing input was PBMCs. The TCR comes from a middle-aged man in good health and CMV-seropositive. The chain links TRBV9 with TRBJ2-5; 8 bases in the middle match TRBD1. This receptor carries the CDR3 CASSVEDRASPKTQYF. At the DNA level, the sequence is TGTGCCAGCAGCGTAGAGGACAGGGCCAGTCCAAAGACCCAGTACTTC.